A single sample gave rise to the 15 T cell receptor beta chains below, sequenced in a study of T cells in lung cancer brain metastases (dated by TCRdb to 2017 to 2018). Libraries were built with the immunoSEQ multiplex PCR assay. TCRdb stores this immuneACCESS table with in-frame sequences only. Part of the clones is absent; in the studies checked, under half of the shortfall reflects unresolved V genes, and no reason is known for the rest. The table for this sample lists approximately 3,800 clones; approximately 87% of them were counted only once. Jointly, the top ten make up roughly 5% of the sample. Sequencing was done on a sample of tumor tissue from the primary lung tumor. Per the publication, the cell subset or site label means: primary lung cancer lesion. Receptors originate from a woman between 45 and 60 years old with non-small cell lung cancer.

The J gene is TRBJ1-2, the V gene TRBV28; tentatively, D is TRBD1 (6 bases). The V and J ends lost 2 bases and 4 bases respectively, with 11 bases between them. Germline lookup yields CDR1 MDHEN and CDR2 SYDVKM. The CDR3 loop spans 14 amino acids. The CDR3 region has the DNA TGTGCCAGCAGTTTAGGACAGAGGCCCTATGGCTACACCTTC. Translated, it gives CASSLGQRPYGYTF.

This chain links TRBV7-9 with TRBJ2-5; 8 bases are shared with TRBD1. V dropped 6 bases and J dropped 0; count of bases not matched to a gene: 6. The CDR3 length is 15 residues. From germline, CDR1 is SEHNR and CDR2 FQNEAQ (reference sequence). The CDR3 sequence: CASRQTGDYQETQYF. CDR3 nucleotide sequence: TGTGCCAGCAGGCAGACAGGGGATTACCAAGAGACCCAGTACTTC.

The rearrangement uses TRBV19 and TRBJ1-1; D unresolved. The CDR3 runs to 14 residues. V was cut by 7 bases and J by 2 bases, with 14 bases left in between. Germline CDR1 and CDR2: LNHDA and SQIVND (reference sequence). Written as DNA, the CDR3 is TGTGCCAGTACCCACGGATGGGGTAACACTGAAGCTTTCTTT. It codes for CASTHGWGNTEAFF.

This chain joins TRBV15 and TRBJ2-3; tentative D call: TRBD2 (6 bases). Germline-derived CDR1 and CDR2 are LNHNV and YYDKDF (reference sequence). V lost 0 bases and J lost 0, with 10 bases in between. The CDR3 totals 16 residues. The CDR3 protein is CATSRDAGRSTDTQYF. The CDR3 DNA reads TGTGCCACCAGCAGAGATGCGGGACGAAGCACAGATACGCAGTATTTT. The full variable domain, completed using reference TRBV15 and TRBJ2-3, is DAMVIQNPRYQVTQFGKPVTLSCSQTLNHNVMYWYQQKSSQAPKLLFHYYDKDFNNEADTPDNFQSRRPNTSFCFLDIRSPGLGDTAMYLCATSRDAGRSTDTQYFGPGTRLTVL.

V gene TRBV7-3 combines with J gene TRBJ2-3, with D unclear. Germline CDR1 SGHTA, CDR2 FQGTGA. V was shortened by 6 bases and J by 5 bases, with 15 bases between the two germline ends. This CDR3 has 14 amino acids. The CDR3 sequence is CASSVGPVGDTQYF. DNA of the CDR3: TGTGCCAGCAGTGTGGGTCCGGTGGGAGATACGCAGTATTTT.

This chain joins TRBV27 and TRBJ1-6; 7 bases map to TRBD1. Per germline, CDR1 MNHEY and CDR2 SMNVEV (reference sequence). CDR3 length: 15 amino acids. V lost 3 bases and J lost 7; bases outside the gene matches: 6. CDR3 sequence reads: CASSFGQGGNSPLHF. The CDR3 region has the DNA TGTGCCAGCAGTTTTGGCCAGGGGGGCAATTCACCCCTCCACTTT.

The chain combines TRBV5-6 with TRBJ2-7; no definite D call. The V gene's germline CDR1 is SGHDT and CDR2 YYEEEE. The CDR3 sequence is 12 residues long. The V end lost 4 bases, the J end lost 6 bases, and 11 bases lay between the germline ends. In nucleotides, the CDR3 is TGTGCCAGCAGCCCATCCCGCAGCGAGCAGTACTTC. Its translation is CASSPSRSEQYF.

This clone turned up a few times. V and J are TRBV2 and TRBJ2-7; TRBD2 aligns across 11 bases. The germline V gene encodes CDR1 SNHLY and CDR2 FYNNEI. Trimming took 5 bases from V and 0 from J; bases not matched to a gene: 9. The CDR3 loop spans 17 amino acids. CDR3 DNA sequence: TGTGCCAGCAGTTCCCCTGCTAGCGGGGGGTACTCCTACGAGCAGTACTTC. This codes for CASSSPASGGYSYEQYF. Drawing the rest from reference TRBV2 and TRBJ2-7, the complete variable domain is EPEVTQTPSHQVTQMGQEVILRCVPISNHLYFYWYRQILGQKVEFLVSFYNNEISEKSEIFDDQFSVERPDGSNFTLKIRSTKLEDSAMYFCASSSPASGGYSYEQYFGPGTRLTVT.

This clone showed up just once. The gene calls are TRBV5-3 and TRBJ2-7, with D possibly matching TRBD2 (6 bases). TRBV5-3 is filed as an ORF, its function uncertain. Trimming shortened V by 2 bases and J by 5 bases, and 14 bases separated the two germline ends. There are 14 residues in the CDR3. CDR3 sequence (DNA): TGTGCCAGAAGCTTACGGGAGTGCAGCCACGAGCAGTACTTC. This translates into CARSLRECSHEQYF.

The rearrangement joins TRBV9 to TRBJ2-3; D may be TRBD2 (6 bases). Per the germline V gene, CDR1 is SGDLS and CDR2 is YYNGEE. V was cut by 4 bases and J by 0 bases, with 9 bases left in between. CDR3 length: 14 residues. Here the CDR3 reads CASSPGVSTDTQYF. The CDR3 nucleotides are TGTGCCAGCAGCCCGGGGGTTAGCACAGATACGCAGTATTTT.

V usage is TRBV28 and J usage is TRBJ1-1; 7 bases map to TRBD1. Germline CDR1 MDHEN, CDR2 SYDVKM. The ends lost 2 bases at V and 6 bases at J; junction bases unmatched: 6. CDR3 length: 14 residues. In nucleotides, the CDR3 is TGTGCCAGCAGTTTAGTGACAGGGTGGGCTGAAGCTTTCTTT. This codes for CASSLVTGWAEAFF.

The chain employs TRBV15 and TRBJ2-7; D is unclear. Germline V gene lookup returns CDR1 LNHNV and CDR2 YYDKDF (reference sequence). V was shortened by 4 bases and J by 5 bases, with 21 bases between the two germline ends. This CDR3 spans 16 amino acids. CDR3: CATSKDLRGSQNEQYF. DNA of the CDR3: TGTGCCACCAGCAAAGATCTACGTGGGTCTCAGAACGAGCAGTACTTC.

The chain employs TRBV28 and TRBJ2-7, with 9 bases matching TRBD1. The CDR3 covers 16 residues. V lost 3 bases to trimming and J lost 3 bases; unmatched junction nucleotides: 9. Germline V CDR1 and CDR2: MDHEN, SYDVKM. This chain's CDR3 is CASSFWGTGSHYEQYF. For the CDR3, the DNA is TGTGCCAGCAGTTTCTGGGGGACAGGGAGTCACTACGAGCAGTACTTC.

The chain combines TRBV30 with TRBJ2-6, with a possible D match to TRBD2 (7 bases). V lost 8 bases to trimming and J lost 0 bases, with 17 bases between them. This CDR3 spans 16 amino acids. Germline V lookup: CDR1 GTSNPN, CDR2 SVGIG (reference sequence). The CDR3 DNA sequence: TGTGCCGTCCCACCGGGGGGCCTCTCTGGGGCCAACGTCCTGACTTTC. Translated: CAVPPGGLSGANVLTF.

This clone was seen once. The CDR3 spells CASSYAGLAGDTQYF. The CDR3 nucleotides are TGTGCCAGCAGCTACGCCGGACTAGCGGGGGATACGCAGTATTTT. The rearrangement joins TRBV5-6 to TRBJ2-3; 12 nucleotides agree with TRBD2. The J segment lost 6 bases and the V segment lost 3 bases, leaving 5 bases of the junction unmatched. Per the germline V gene, CDR1 is SGHDT and CDR2 is YYEEEE. The CDR3 extends over 15 amino acids.